This record covers a single T cell receptor (beta chain). This entry belongs to a study of blood T cell repertoires in COVID-19. Assay used: immunoSEQ multiplex PCR; TCRdb lists only in-frame clones, some missing. Here the sample spans about 200,000 clones, about 86% being singletons. CDR1 is SGHRS, CDR2 YFSETQ, per germline. There are 16 residues in the CDR3. The V and J ends lost 0 bases and 0 bases respectively, with 10 bases between them. This TCR was sampled from a woman in her thirties or forties with acute COVID-19. The sample comprised PBMCs or T cells enriched from blood (not recorded which). The chain is built from TRBV5-1 and TRBJ1-3; tentatively, D is TRBD1 (5 bases). CDR3 amino acids: CASSLGQGGSGNTIYF. CDR3 nucleotides: TGCGCCAGCAGCTTGGGTCAGGGCGGCTCTGGAAACACCATATATTTT. Full variable domain (rest looked up from reference TRBV5-1 and TRBJ1-3): KAGVTQTPRYLIKTRGQQVTLSCSPISGHRSVSWYQQTPGQGLQFLFEYFSETQRNKGNFPGRFSGRQFSNSRSEMNVSTLELGDSALYLCASSLGQGGSGNTIYFGEGSWLTVV.